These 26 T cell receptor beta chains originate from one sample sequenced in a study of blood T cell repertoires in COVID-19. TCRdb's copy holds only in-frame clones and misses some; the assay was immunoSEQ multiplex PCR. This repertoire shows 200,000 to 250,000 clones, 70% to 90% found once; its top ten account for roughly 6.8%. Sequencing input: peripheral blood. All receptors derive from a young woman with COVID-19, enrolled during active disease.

The CDR3 protein is CSVETSGGYNEQFF. The CDR3 DNA is TGCAGCGTCGAGACTAGCGGGGGTTACAATGAGCAGTTCTTC. The genes are TRBV29-1 and TRBJ2-1; 12 bases match TRBD2. V lost 6 bases, J lost 4 bases, and 4 bases stayed unmatched. From germline, CDR1 is SQVTM and CDR2 ANQGSEA. This CDR3 has 14 amino acids.

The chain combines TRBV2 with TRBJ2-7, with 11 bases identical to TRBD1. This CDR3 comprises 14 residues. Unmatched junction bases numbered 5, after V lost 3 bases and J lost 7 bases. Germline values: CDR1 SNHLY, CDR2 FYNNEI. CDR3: CASSDWTGGSEQYF. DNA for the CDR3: TGTGCCAGCAGTGACTGGACAGGGGGCTCTGAGCAGTACTTC.

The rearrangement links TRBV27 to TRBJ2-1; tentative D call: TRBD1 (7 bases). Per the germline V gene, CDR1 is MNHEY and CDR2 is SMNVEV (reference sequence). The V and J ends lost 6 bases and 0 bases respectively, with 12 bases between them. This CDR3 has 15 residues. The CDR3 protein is CASSRGAISYNEQFF. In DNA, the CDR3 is TGTGCCAGCAGCAGGGGGGCCATCTCCTACAATGAGCAGTTCTTC.

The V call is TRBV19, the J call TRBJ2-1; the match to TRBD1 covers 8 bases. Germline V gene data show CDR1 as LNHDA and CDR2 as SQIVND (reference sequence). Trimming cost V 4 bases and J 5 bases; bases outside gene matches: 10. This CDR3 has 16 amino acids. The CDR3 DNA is TGTGCCAGTAGTACGACAGGGGTAAGCTGGGACAATGAGCAGTTCTTC. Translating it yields CASSTTGVSWDNEQFF.

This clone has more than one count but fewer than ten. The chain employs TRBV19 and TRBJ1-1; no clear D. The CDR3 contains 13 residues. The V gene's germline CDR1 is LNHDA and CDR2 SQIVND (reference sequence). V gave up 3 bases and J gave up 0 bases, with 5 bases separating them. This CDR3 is CASSMQLNTEAFF. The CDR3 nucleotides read TGTGCCAGTAGTATGCAGTTGAACACTGAAGCTTTCTTT.

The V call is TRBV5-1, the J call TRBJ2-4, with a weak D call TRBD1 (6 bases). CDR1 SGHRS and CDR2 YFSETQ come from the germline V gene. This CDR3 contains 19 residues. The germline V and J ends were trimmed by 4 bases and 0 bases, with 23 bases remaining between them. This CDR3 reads CASSPGTQEWLAAKNIQYF. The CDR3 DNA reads TGCGCCAGCAGCCCCGGGACACAGGAGTGGCTCGCAGCCAAAAACATTCAGTACTTC.

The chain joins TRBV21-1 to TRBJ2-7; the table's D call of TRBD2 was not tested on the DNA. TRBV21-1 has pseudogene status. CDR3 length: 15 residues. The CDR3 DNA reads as TGTGCCAGCAGCAAAATCGTCCTACTCTCCTACGAGCAGTACTTC. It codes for CASSKIVLLSYEQYF.

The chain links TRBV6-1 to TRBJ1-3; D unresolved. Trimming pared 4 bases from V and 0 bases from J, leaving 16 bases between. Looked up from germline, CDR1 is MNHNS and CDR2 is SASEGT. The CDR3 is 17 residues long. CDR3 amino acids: CASSVWRMRASGNTIYF. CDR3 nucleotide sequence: TGTGCCAGCAGTGTTTGGAGGATGCGGGCCTCTGGAAACACCATATATTTT.

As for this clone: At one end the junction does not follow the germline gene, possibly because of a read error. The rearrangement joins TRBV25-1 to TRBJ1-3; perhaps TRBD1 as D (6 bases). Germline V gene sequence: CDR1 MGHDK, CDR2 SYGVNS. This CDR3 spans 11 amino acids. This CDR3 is CASSDVTGCDF. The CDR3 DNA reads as TGTGCCAGCAGTGATGTAACAGGGTGTGATTTT. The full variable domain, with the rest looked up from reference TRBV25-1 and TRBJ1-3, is EADIYQTPRYLVIGTGKKITLECSQTMGHDKMYWYQQDPGMELHLIHYSYGVNSTEKGDLSSESTVSRIRTEHFPLTLESARPSHTSQYLCASSDVTGCDFGEGSWLTVV.

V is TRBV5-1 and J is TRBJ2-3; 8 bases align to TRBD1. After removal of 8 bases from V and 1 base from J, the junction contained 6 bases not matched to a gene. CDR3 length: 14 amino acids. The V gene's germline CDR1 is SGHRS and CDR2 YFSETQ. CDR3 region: CASAQGEGTDTQYF. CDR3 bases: TGCGCCAGTGCACAGGGGGAGGGCACAGATACGCAGTATTTT.

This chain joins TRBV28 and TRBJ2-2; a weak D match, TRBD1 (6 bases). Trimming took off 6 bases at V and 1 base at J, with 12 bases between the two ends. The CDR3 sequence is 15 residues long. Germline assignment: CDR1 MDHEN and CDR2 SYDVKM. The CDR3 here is CASRAPGQNTGELFF. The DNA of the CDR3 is TGTGCCAGCAGAGCGCCGGGACAGAACACCGGGGAGCTGTTTTTT.

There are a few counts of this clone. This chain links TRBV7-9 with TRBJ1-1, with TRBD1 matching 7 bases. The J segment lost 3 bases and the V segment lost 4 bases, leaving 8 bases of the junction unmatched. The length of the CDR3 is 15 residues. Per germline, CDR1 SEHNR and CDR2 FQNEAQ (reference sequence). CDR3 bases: TGTGCCAGCAGCTCCGCCAGGACAGGTCACACTGAAGCTTTCTTT. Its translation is CASSSARTGHTEAFF.

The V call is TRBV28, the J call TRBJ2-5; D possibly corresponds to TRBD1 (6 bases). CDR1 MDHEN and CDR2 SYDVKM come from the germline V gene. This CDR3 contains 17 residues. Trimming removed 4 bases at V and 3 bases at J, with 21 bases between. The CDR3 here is CASSSTWTESMEETQYF. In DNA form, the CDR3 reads TGTGCCAGCAGTTCCACCTGGACAGAAAGTATGGAAGAGACCCAGTACTTC. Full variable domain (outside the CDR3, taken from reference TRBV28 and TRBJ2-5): DVKVTQSSRYLVKRTGEKVFLECVQDMDHENMFWYRQDPGLGLRLIYFSYDVKMKEKGDIPEGYSVSREKKERFSLILESASTNQTSMYLCASSSTWTESMEETQYFGPGTRLLVL.

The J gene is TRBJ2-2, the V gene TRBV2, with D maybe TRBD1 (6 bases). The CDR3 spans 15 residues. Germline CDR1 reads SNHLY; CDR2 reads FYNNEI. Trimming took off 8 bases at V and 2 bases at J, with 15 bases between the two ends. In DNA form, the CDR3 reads TGTGCCAGCGTTCCCGGGACAACAAACACCGGGGAGCTGTTTTTT. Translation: CASVPGTTNTGELFF.

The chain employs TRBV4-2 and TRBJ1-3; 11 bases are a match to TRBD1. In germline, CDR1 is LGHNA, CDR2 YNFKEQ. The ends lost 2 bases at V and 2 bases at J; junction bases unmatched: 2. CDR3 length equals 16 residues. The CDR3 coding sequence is TGTGCCAGCAGCCAACCGGGACAGGGGGCTGGAAACACCATATATTTT. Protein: CASSQPGQGAGNTIYF.

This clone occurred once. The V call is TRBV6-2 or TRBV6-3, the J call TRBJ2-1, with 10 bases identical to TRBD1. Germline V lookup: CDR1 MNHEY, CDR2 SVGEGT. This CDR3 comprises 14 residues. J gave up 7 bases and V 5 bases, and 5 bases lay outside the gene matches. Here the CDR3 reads CASSAGQGINEQFF. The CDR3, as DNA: TGTGCCAGCAGTGCGGGACAGGGGATTAATGAGCAGTTCTTC.

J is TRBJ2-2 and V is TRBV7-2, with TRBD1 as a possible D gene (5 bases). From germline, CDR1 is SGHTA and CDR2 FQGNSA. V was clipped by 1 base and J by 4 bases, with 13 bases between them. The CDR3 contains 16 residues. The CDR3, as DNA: TGTGCCAGCAGCTTAGTTGCAGGGCGATCCACCGGGGAGCTGTTTTTT. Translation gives CASSLVAGRSTGELFF.

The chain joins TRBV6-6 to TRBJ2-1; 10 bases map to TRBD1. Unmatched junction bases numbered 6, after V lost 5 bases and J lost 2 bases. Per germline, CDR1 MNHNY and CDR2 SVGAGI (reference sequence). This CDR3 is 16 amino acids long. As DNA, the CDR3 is TGTGCCAGCAGTGGACCAGGGACAGGGGCCTACAATGAGCAGTTCTTC. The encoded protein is CASSGPGTGAYNEQFF.

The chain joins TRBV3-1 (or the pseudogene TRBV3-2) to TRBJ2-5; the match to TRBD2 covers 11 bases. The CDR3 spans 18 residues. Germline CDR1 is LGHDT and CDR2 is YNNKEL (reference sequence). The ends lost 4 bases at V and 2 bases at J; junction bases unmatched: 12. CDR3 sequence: CASSRNSGGAVRQETQYF. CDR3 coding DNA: TGTGCCAGCAGCCGAAATAGCGGGGGGGCGGTTCGACAAGAGACCCAGTACTTC.

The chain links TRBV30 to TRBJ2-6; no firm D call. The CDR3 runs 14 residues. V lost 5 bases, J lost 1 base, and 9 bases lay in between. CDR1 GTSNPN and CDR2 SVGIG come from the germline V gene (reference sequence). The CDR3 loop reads CAWGHKSGANVLTF. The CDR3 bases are TGTGCCTGGGGTCACAAATCTGGGGCCAACGTCCTGACTTTC.

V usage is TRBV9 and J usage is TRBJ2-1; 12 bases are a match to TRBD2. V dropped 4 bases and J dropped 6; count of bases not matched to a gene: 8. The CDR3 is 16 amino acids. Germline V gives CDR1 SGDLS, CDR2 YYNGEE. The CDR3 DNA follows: TGTGCCAGCAGCATAATACTAGCGGGAGGACTCAATGAGCAGTTCTTC. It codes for CASSIILAGGLNEQFF.

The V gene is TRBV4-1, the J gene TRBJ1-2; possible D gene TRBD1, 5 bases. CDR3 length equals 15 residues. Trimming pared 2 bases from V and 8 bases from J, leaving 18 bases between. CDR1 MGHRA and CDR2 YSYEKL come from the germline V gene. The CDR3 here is CASSQQRVGGQGYTF. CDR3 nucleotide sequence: TGCGCCAGCAGCCAACAACGAGTGGGGGGTCAAGGCTACACCTTC.

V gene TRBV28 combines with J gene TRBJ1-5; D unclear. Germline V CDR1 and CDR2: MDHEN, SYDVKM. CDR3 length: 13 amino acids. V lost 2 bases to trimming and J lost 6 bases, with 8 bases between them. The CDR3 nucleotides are TGTGCCAGCAGTTTAAGTCGCAGTCAGCCCCAGCATTTT. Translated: CASSLSRSQPQHF.

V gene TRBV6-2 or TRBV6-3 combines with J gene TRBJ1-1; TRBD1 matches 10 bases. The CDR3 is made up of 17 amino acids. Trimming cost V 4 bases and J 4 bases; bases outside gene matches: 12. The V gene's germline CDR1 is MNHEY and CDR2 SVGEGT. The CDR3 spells CASSSHRTGGFITEAFF. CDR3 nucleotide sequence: TGTGCCAGCAGTTCCCACCGGACAGGGGGTTTCATCACTGAAGCTTTCTTT.

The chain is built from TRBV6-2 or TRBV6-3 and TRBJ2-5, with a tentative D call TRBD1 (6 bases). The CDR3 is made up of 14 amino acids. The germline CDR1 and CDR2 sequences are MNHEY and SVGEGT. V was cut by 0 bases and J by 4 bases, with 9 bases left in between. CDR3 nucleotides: TGTGCCAGCAGTTACTCAGGGGGACGAGAGACCCAGTACTTC. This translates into CASSYSGGRETQYF.

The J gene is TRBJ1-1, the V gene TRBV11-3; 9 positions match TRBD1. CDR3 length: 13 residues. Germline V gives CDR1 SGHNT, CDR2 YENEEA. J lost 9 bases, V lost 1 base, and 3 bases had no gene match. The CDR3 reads CASSLGGQGKAFF. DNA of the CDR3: TGTGCCAGCAGCTTAGGGGGACAGGGTAAAGCTTTCTTT.